Listed here are 23 T cell receptor beta chains from one sample, sequenced in a study of memory CD4+ T cells and cytomegalovirus serostatus. The sort gate was single viable CD3+CD4+CD8-CD45RO+ cells for memory CD4+ T cells. The assay was immunoSEQ multiplex PCR, and TCRdb's table has in-frame clones only and misses some. The sample comprises some 52,000 clones, about 80% of which are singletons, and approximately 1.5% rests with the top ten. The material sequenced was memory CD4+ T cells from blood. Source of these receptors: an adult in good health and CMV-seropositive.

CDR3 bases: TGTGCCAGTAGTATCAGGGGTCGGCAGCCCCAGCATTTT. Amino acid sequence: CASSIRGRQPQHF. The chain has TRBV19 and TRBJ1-5; a possible D gene is TRBD1 (6 bases). CDR1 is LNHDA and CDR2 is SQIVND in the germline V gene (reference sequence). Trimming removed 3 bases from V and 7 bases from J, with 10 bases in between. This CDR3 is 13 amino acids long. The full variable domain, in which reference TRBV19 and TRBJ1-5 provide the parts outside the CDR3, is DGGITQSPKYLFRKEGQNVTLSCEQNLNHDAMYWYRQDPGQGLRLIYYSQIVNDFQKGDIAEGYSVSREKKESFPLTVTSAQKNPTAFYLCASSIRGRQPQHFGDGTRLSIL.

The gene calls are TRBV9 and TRBJ2-2, with D perhaps being TRBD1 or TRBD2 (5 bases each). V was shortened by 3 bases and J by 4 bases, with 13 bases between the two germline ends. This CDR3 is built from 15 residues. CDR1 SGDLS and CDR2 YYNGEE come from the germline V gene. The CDR3 reads CASSEGPSATGELFF. DNA of the CDR3: TGTGCCAGCAGCGAGGGACCGAGTGCCACCGGGGAGCTGTTTTTT.

The gene calls are TRBV19 and TRBJ2-5; D gene ambiguous. The CDR3 spans 16 residues. CDR1 is LNHDA, CDR2 SQIVND, per germline (reference sequence). V was cut by 4 bases and J by 2 bases, with 17 bases left in between. CDR3 region: CASSRAATKLQETQYF. As DNA, the CDR3 is TGTGCCAGTAGTAGGGCAGCAACCAAATTACAAGAGACCCAGTACTTC.

V usage is TRBV5-4 and J usage is TRBJ2-2; 7 nucleotides line up with TRBD2. Germline V gives CDR1 SGHNT, CDR2 YYREEE (reference sequence). The CDR3 length is 16 residues. V dropped 0 bases and J dropped 4; count of bases not matched to a gene: 6. CDR3 protein: CASSLGGGGGTGELFF. The DNA for the CDR3 is TGTGCCAGCAGCTTGGGCGGGGGTGGTGGCACCGGGGAGCTGTTTTTT.

This clone is a singleton in its sample. CDR3 nucleotide sequence: TGCGCCAGCAGCGGGGGGTCTATGACAGGCTACACAGATACGCAGTATTTT. Protein sequence: CASSGGSMTGYTDTQYF. The V call is TRBV5-1, the J call TRBJ2-3; D might be TRBD1 or TRBD2, each matching 6 bases. Germline V gene lookup returns CDR1 SGHRS and CDR2 YFSETQ. Trimming left V 4 bases short and J 2 bases short, with 20 bases between. This CDR3 has 17 amino acids.

This rearrangement joins TRBV7-9 to TRBJ2-7; D remains unclear. Trimming pared 3 bases from V and 6 bases from J, leaving 12 bases between. Germline-derived CDR1 and CDR2 are SEHNR and FQNEAQ (reference sequence). The CDR3 has 13 amino acids. The CDR3 DNA reads TGTGCCAGCAGCTTTCCCCCTGCCGCCGAGCAGTACTTC. It is translated as CASSFPPAAEQYF.

This clone was picked up a small number of times. This sequence joins TRBV7-2 and TRBJ1-2, with TRBD1 matching 12 bases. Trimming removed 4 bases from V and 4 bases from J; junction bases left unmatched: 7. The CDR3 sequence is 16 residues long. Germline CDR1 SGHTA, CDR2 FQGNSA. Here the CDR3 DNA reads TGTGCCAGCAGCTGGCGGGGACAGGGGGCCGGCTATGGCTACACCTTC. Protein sequence: CASSWRGQGAGYGYTF.

This clone has more than one count but fewer than ten. The rearrangement joins TRBV18 to TRBJ2-1; tentatively, D is TRBD1 (6 bases). The CDR3 is made up of 15 amino acids. Trimming removed 3 bases at V and 9 bases at J, with 18 bases between. CDR1 is KGHSH and CDR2 is LQKENI in the germline V gene. This CDR3 reads CASSPGPGDVGEQFF. Written as DNA, the CDR3 is TGTGCCAGCTCACCGGGGCCAGGGGATGTGGGTGAGCAGTTCTTC.

This clone was seen a few times. The V and J genes are TRBV6-6 and TRBJ1-1; tentatively, D is TRBD1 (5 bases). The germline V and J ends were trimmed by 0 bases and 4 bases, with 9 bases remaining between them. The CDR3 loop spans 14 amino acids. Germline V CDR1 and CDR2: MNHNY, SVGAGI (reference sequence). CDR3 residues: CASSYSGLGTEAFF. CDR3 in DNA: TGTGCCAGCAGTTACTCGGGGCTGGGCACTGAAGCTTTCTTT.

The CDR3 region is CASSTTGGESIQYF. Written as DNA, the CDR3 is TGTGCCAGCAGCACCACAGGGGGAGAGAGCATTCAGTACTTC. This chain uses TRBV5-4 with TRBJ2-4; 8 positions match TRBD1. The CDR3 extends over 14 amino acids. Unmatched junction bases numbered 9, after V lost 4 bases and J lost 9 bases. Germline CDR1 reads SGHNT; CDR2 reads YYREEE (reference sequence).

This clone has just a few counts. V gene TRBV2 combines with J gene TRBJ1-5; D is ambiguous. Looked up from germline, CDR1 is SNHLY and CDR2 is FYNNEI. The CDR3 extends over 15 amino acids. Trimming left V 1 base short and J 0 bases short, with 7 bases between. This CDR3 reads CASSEVDYSNQPQHF. The DNA for the CDR3 is TGTGCCAGCAGTGAAGTAGATTATAGCAATCAGCCCCAGCATTTT. Combining the CDR3 with reference TRBV2 and TRBJ1-5 gives the whole variable domain EPEVTQTPSHQVTQMGQEVILRCVPISNHLYFYWYRQILGQKVEFLVSFYNNEISEKSEIFDDQFSVERPDGSNFTLKIRSTKLEDSAMYFCASSEVDYSNQPQHFGDGTRLSIL.

This clone is a singleton in its sample. The CDR3 loop reads CASSLEGAGRGTQYF. DNA of the CDR3: TGTGCCAGCAGCTTAGAGGGGGCAGGGCGAGGGACCCAGTACTTC. V and J are TRBV7-3 and TRBJ2-5, with 7 nucleotides matching TRBD1. V dropped 2 bases and J dropped 7; count of bases not matched to a gene: 10. This CDR3 has 15 amino acids. Germline V lookup: CDR1 SGHTA, CDR2 FQGTGA.

This rearrangement joins TRBV19 to TRBJ1-6; a possible D gene is TRBD1 (6 bases). Trimming cost V 4 bases and J 7 bases, with 14 bases left between them. Germline CDR1 and CDR2: LNHDA and SQIVND (reference sequence). The CDR3 extends over 15 amino acids. The DNA of the CDR3 is TGTGCCAGTAGTAACGGACAGCGAGAAAATTCACCCCTCCACTTT. Protein: CASSNGQRENSPLHF. Full variable domain (missing parts from reference TRBV19 and TRBJ1-6): DGGITQSPKYLFRKEGQNVTLSCEQNLNHDAMYWYRQDPGQGLRLIYYSQIVNDFQKGDIAEGYSVSREKKESFPLTVTSAQKNPTAFYLCASSNGQRENSPLHFGNGTRLTVT.

The count of this clone is one. The chain is built from TRBV13 and TRBJ1-1, with D possibly being TRBD1 (5 bases). Trimming stripped 0 bases from V and 6 bases from J, with 17 bases between. Germline assignment: CDR1 PRHDT and CDR2 FYEKMQ (reference sequence). CDR3 length: 16 amino acids. The CDR3 DNA sequence: TGTGCCAGCAGCTTAGGCCGCGGGACCCGAAGCCCTGAAGCTTTCTTT. Protein sequence: CASSLGRGTRSPEAFF.

The rearrangement uses TRBV9 and TRBJ2-1; D possibly corresponds to TRBD2 (6 bases). Trimming shortened V by 4 bases and J by 0 bases, and 14 bases separated the two germline ends. Germline V CDR1 and CDR2: SGDLS, YYNGEE. The CDR3 is made up of 16 amino acids. The CDR3 coding sequence is TGTGCCAGCAGCCCTAGACACGGGGGCTCCTACAATGAGCAGTTCTTC. Protein sequence: CASSPRHGGSYNEQFF. Supplemented by reference TRBV9 and TRBJ2-1, the full variable domain reads DSGVTQTPKHLITATGQRVTLRCSPRSGDLSVYWYQQSLDQGLQFLIQYYNGEERAKGNILERFSAQQFPDLHSELNLSSLELGDSALYFCASSPRHGGSYNEQFFGPGTRLTVL.

This chain uses TRBV30 with TRBJ2-7, with D perhaps matching TRBD2 (5 bases). Germline loops: CDR1 GTSNPN, CDR2 SVGIG (reference sequence). Trimming removed 5 bases from V and 9 bases from J, with 14 bases in between. The CDR3 extends over 11 amino acids. CDR3 nucleotide sequence: TGTGCCTGGGGACCTGGGAGCTGGCAGTACTTC. Translated, it gives CAWGPGSWQYF.

For the CDR3, the DNA is TGTGCCAGCAGCTTAGGTAGCTCCCCGGGGCAGTACTTC. This codes for CASSLGSSPGQYF. The V call is TRBV7-9, the J call TRBJ2-7; D not certain. V lost 1 base and J lost 9, with 13 bases in between. The CDR3 has 13 amino acids. The germline V gene has CDR1 SEHNR and CDR2 FQNEAQ (reference sequence).

CDR3 DNA sequence: TGTGCCAGCAGCTTGGTAGGGGAGCCATACTATGGCTACACCTTC. It translates to CASSLVGEPYYGYTF. This rearrangement joins TRBV5-8 to TRBJ1-2; D is possibly TRBD1 (5 bases). CDR1 is SGHTS, CDR2 YDEGEE, per germline. The CDR3 length is 15 residues. The V end was cut by 0 bases, the J end by 3 bases, with 12 bases between.

V and J are TRBV5-1 and TRBJ2-5; 11 nucleotides match TRBD2. Germline V CDR1 and CDR2: SGHRS, YFSETQ. The junction had 7 bases not matched to a gene; V was cut back by 4 bases and J by 2 bases. The CDR3 runs to 16 residues. The CDR3 sequence is CASSGVGLAEQETQYF. The CDR3 DNA reads as TGCGCCAGCAGCGGAGTGGGACTAGCGGAGCAAGAGACCCAGTACTTC.

The V call is TRBV5-6, the J call TRBJ2-7, with 9 bases aligning to TRBD1. The V gene end was trimmed by 6 bases and the J gene end by 1 base; junction bases not matched to a gene: 8. CDR3 length: 15 residues. Germline V CDR1 and CDR2: SGHDT, YYEEEE. The CDR3 coding sequence is TGTGCCAGCACCCCCGGGACAGGGATGTCCTACGAGCAGTACTTC. Protein sequence: CASTPGTGMSYEQYF.

The rearrangement links TRBV9 to TRBJ1-3, with D possibly TRBD1 on 6 matching bases. CDR1 and CDR2 (germline): SGDLS, YYNGEE. With 3 bases removed from V and 9 bases from J, the gap between germline ends came to 19 bases. This CDR3 is built from 15 residues. The CDR3 DNA reads TGTGCCAGCAGCGAGACTTGGGGGCAGGGGAGCACCATATATTTT. The encoded protein is CASSETWGQGSTIYF. The variable domain in full, completed from reference TRBV9 and TRBJ1-3, reads DSGVTQTPKHLITATGQRVTLRCSPRSGDLSVYWYQQSLDQGLQFLIQYYNGEERAKGNILERFSAQQFPDLHSELNLSSLELGDSALYFCASSETWGQGSTIYFGEGSWLTVV.

The CDR3 region is CASRGDRKNYGYTF. The CDR3 DNA sequence: TGTGCCAGCAGGGGCGACAGAAAAAACTATGGCTACACCTTC. The V call is TRBV27, the J call TRBJ1-2; the D gene is possibly TRBD1 (5 bases). With 6 bases removed from V and 2 bases from J, the gap between germline ends came to 13 bases. This CDR3 comprises 14 residues. The V gene's germline CDR1 is MNHEY and CDR2 SMNVEV (reference sequence).

V and J are TRBV19 and TRBJ2-1; D not certain. Per germline, CDR1 LNHDA and CDR2 SQIVND (reference sequence). V lost 3 bases and J 9 bases, leaving 15 bases between the germline ends. The CDR3 sequence is 14 residues long. CDR3 nucleotides: TGTGCCAGTAGTATCAATCCGCTAGTGGGTGAGCAGTTCTTC. The encoded protein is CASSINPLVGEQFF.